A selection of T cell receptor beta chains follows, all from one sample in a study of shared clonotypes between healthy human individuals. TCRdb's copy holds only in-frame clones and misses some; the assay was immunoSEQ multiplex PCR. The sample has about 520,000 clones; around 85% are singletons. The sequenced sample was PBMCs. These receptors were taken from a woman aged 40 to 49 in good health. Some clones in this sample may be carry-over from other donors' samples. Each CDR3 is given with its conserved first and last residue. The D gene is left open where the match is weak. Not every row has a clone size; where given, it reads once, few, many or a size class.

D gene: -
J gene: TRBJ2-1
clone size: -
V gene: TRBV5-1
CDR3 DNA: TGCGCCAGCAGCTTGGGGTCACCCACCTACAATGAGCAGTTCTTC
CDR3 protein: CASSLGSPTYNEQFF

D gene: TRBD1
J gene: TRBJ2-7
clone size: many
V gene: TRBV30
CDR3 DNA: TGTGCCTGGAGGGGACAGGGGTTGAACGAGCAGTACTTC
CDR3 protein: CAWRGQGLNEQYF

D gene: -
J gene: TRBJ2-7
clone size: -
V gene: TRBV27
CDR3 DNA: TGTGCCAGCGCGGGCCCGTTCTCCTTC
CDR3 protein: CASAGPFSF

D gene: -
J gene: TRBJ2-1
clone size: few
V gene: TRBV5-6
CDR3 DNA: TGTGCCAGCAGCTTGGGTAGCGGAAATGAGCAGTTCTTC
CDR3 protein: CASSLGSGNEQFF

D gene: -
J gene: TRBJ2-6
clone size: once
V gene: TRBV28
CDR3 DNA: TGTGCCAGCAGCACCGCAGGGGCTGGGGCCAACGTCCTGACTTTC
CDR3 protein: CASSTAGAGANVLTF

D gene: -
J gene: TRBJ2-7
clone size: -
V gene: TRBV4-3
CDR3 DNA: TGCGCCAGCAGCCGTCGCTCAGGAGATTACGAGCAGTACTTC
CDR3 protein: CASSRRSGDYEQYF

D gene: TRBD2
J gene: TRBJ2-1
clone size: -
V gene: TRBV27
CDR3 DNA: TGTGCCAGCAGTTTGAGCTCCGGGACTAGCGGGCCACGTAGAGACAATGAGCAGTTCTTC
CDR3 protein: CASSLSSGTSGPRRDNEQFF

D gene: -
J gene: TRBJ1-1
clone size: -
V gene: TRBV30
CDR3 DNA: TGTGCCTGGGGAATGGCCCCCTTGAACACTGAAGCTTTCTTT
CDR3 protein: CAWGMAPLNTEAFF

D gene: -
J gene: TRBJ2-3
clone size: -
V gene: TRBV7-9
CDR3 DNA: TGTGCCAGCAGCGTTAGCGGAGAGGTAGATACGCAGTATTTT
CDR3 protein: CASSVSGEVDTQYF

D gene: TRBD2
J gene: TRBJ2-2
clone size: -
V gene: TRBV7-3
CDR3 DNA: TGTGCCAGCAGCCAAGGACTAGCGGGAGGAACCGGGGAGCTGTTTTTT
CDR3 protein: CASSQGLAGGTGELFF

D gene: TRBD1
J gene: TRBJ2-1
clone size: -
V gene: TRBV28
CDR3 DNA: TGTGCCAGCAGTTTGGGACAGGGGTTCTACAATGAGCAGTTCTTC
CDR3 protein: CASSLGQGFYNEQFF